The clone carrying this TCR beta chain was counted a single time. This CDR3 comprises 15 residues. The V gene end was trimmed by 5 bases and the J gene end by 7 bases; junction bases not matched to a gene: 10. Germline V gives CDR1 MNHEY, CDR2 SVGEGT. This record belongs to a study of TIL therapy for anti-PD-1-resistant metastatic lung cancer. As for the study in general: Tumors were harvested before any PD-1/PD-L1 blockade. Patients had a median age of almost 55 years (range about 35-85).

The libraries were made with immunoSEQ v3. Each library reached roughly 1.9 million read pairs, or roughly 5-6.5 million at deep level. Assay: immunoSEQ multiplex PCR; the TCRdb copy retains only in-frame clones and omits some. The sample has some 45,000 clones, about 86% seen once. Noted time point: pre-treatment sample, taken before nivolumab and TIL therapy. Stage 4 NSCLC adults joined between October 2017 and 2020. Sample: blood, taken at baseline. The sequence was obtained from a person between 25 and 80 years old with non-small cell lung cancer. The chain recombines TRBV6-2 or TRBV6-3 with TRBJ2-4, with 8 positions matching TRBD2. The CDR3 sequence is CASSPLGGAENIQYF. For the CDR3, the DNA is TGTGCCAGCAGTCCCCTCGGGGGGGCCGAGAACATTCAGTACTTC.